This T cell receptor (beta chain) came from a study of immune evolution from preneoplasia to lung adenocarcinoma (dated by TCRdb to 2020 to 2022). Context from the whole study: The study profiled immune contexture across lung adenocarcinoma precursors and invasive adenocarcinoma using immune gene expression, TCR sequencing and multiplex immunofluorescence. The study reported that approximately 98 samples were used for TCR sequencing. Sample size was determined by specimen availability and not by a prior power calculation. The immune data were integrated with whole exome sequencing and methylation data obtained from the same cohort of nodules. POLYSOLVER was used to infer Class I HLA alleles from exome data, and LOHHLA was used to detect allele-specific HLA loss. Resected precursor lesions (AAH, AIS, MIA) and invasive adenocarcinomas were compared against paired morphologically normal lung tissue. TCR sequencing data came from over 40 patients. In total, the cohort included some 54 patients with pulmonary nodules, all of whom underwent surgical resection. Overall results and qualifications from the work: Because all patients came from Japan and China, whether the findings apply to Western populations was uncertain. Clonality was highest in normal lung, while later-stage lesions appeared to show lower clonality but higher T cell density and diversity. The findings reflected association rather than direct causation, and larger cohorts with long-term follow-up and longitudinal biopsies were considered necessary. The highest top T cell clone frequencies were observed in normal lung, and a progressive decrease in top T cell clone frequencies appeared to occur from AAH through AIS, MIA and invasive adenocarcinoma.

The immunoSEQ hsTCRbeta Kit was used to sequence TCR beta CDR3 regions from DNA. As for the original processing: TCR sequencing data were analysed with the ImmunoSEQ Analyzer. T cell clonality was defined as 1 minus Pielou's evenness computed on productive rearrangements. To measure T cell diversity, the inverse Simpson index was applied to productive templates. T cell density was defined as TCR beta template counts normalized to usable DNA, with usable DNA estimated by amplification and sequencing of housekeeping genes. Two-sided Kruskal-Wallis tests were used to compare TCR metrics across histologic stages. This is the immuneACCESS table as TCRdb keeps it, with only in-frame sequences that have V and J called. A part of the clones is gone; compared with another copy, unresolved V genes explain less than half, and the rest is unexplained. That table gives V, J and clone size, and the DNA gave D and trimming. Present in this sample are some 5,100 clones, approximately 85% of which were seen just once. The ten largest clones add up to 10% of the sample.

The patients had resection in Japan or China between 2014 and 2017. Two lung cancer pathologists independently reviewed H&E slides to confirm the histologic diagnosis of every case. DNA was isolated from FFPE tissue using the AllPrep DNA/RNA FFPE Kit. The germline V gene (reference sequence) yields LNHNV for CDR1 and YYDKDF for CDR2. Counted from cysteine to phenylalanine, this CDR3 has 14 amino acids. Left in the record is the CDR3 DNA by itself, 42 bases read in frame from the first base. A distance of 10 bases separates the germline ends of V and J, which lose 1 base and 4 bases respectively. Points on this clone: Its antigen remains undetermined. Base qualities are not at hand, and no much larger clone is one base apart.

The sequenced material came from FFPE normal lung tissue adjacent to the tumor. This receptor was taken from a person aged 50 or older with lung adenocarcinoma. This chain is built from TRBV15 and TRBJ1-2; a weak D assignment points to TRBD1 (6 bases agree). The sequenced DNA is TGTGCCACCAGCAGAGGACAGGCTACCTATGGCTACACCTTC. It specifies CATSRGQATYGYTF.